Presented here are 16 T cell receptor beta chains from one specimen sequenced in a study of T cells in women clearing cervical HPV infection. Assay: immunoSEQ multiplex PCR; the TCRdb copy retains only in-frame clones and omits some. The sample spans under 50,000 clones; the ten largest clones claim approximately 4.8%. Material: blood buffy coat. The receptors were sampled from a woman between 18 and 75 years old with a cervical HPV16 infection that either progressed to CIN3+ or cleared (not recorded which).

Incomplete CDR3 DNA: TGCGCCAGCAGCTTGGCGGGTTACTACACAGATACG. It yields the protein CASSLAGYYTDT. The full CDR3 sequence reads CASSLAGYYTDTQYF. J is TRBJ2-3 and V is TRBV5-1; no clear D gene. Coverage ceases 3 residues before the CDR3 finishes, and the germline J gene fills in the end. CDR3 length equals 15 residues. Germline V lookup: CDR1 SGHRS, CDR2 YFSETQ. Trimming stripped 0 bases from V and 2 bases from J, with 10 bases between. The whole variable domain, filled in from reference TRBV5-1 and TRBJ2-3, reads KAGVTQTPRYLIKTRGQQVTLSCSPISGHRSVSWYQQTPGQGLQFLFEYFSETQRNKGNFPGRFSGRQFSNSRSEMNVSTLELGDSALYLCASSLAGYYTDTQYFGPGTRLTVL.

Turning to this clone: The sequence runs out 3 residues before the end of the CDR3; the remainder is reconstructed from the germline J gene. This chain connects TRBV2 to TRBJ2-3, with a tentative D call TRBD1 (6 bases). Germline values: CDR1 SNHLY, CDR2 FYNNEI. The CDR3 has 15 amino acids. V was shortened by 6 bases and J by 2 bases, with 15 bases between the two germline ends. The CDR3: CASRFLQGSTDTQYF. The part of the CDR3 DNA that was read is TGTGCCAGCAGATTCTTACAGGGTTCCACAGATACG.

Concerning this clone itself: With the read ending 3 residues before the CDR3 end, the germline J gene is used to fill in that end. The chain links TRBV5-1 to TRBJ2-1, with D possibly called TRBD1 or TRBD2 (6 bases each). The CDR3 extends over 16 amino acids. The V end was cut by 0 bases, the J end by 8 bases, with 18 bases between. Germline V CDR1 and CDR2: SGHRS, YFSETQ. CDR3 loop: CASSLAGRVGGDEQFF. The sequenced part of the CDR3 DNA is TGCGCCAGCAGCTTGGCCGGGAGAGTTGGGGGCGATGAG.

This chain's CDR3 is CASSHGTSGGGPTGELFF. Incomplete CDR3 DNA: TGTGCCAGCAGCCACGGGACTAGCGGGGGGGGCCCCACCGGGGAG. This chain uses TRBV7-3 with TRBJ2-2; 16 positions agree with TRBD2. The read falls 3 residues short of the CDR3 end, and the missing part is taken from the germline J gene. The CDR3 has 18 amino acids. Trimming at V came to 5 bases and at J to 4 bases, leaving 7 bases not matched to a gene. Germline assignment: CDR1 SGHTA and CDR2 FQGTGA.

Here the CDR3 reads CSAGYAAGGQPQHF. CDR3 DNA, as far as it was read: TGCAGTGCCGGATATGCGGCGGGGGGACAGCCC. The rearrangement joins TRBV20-1 to TRBJ1-5; weak D call: TRBD1 (5 bases). The read comes to an end 3 residues before the CDR3 does, leaving the germline J gene to fill in the end. In germline, CDR1 is DFQATT, CDR2 SNEGSKA (reference sequence). There are 14 residues in the CDR3. V lost 6 bases and J lost 7, with 19 bases in between.

The covered CDR3 bases are TGTGCCAGCTCACCCCCTGGGTTGCAGGGAGCCTACAATGAG. Protein sequence: CASSPPGLQGAYNE. The entire CDR3 protein is CASSPPGLQGAYNEQFF. V gene TRBV18 combines with J gene TRBJ2-1; either TRBD1 or TRBD2 may supply D (5 bases each). The CDR3 end lies 3 residues beyond the end of the read and is filled in from the germline J gene. In germline, CDR1 is KGHSH, CDR2 LQKENI. Trimming took 3 bases from V and 2 from J, leaving 17 bases between them. The CDR3 consists of 17 residues.

Notes on this clone: Coverage ceases 3 residues before the CDR3 finishes, and the germline J gene fills in the end. The genes are TRBV7-2 and TRBJ1-2; D not resolved. Germline V CDR1 and CDR2: SGHTA, FQGNSA. The CDR3 sequence is 13 residues long. The ends were cut back, 5 bases at V and 3 bases at J, with 10 bases in the middle. The CDR3 bases that were read are TGTGCCAGCAGCCCCCGGGTGGACTATGGC. Amino acid sequence: CASSPRVDYG. The whole CDR3 protein reads CASSPRVDYGYTF.

In the case of this clone: Read coverage stops 3 residues before the CDR3 terminus; the germline J gene supplies the remainder. The chain recombines TRBV7-8 with TRBJ2-5, with D possibly matching TRBD2 (5 bases). This CDR3 has 15 residues. CDR1 SGHVS and CDR2 FQNEAQ come from the germline V gene. V was shortened by 1 base and J by 4 bases, with 13 bases between the two germline ends. Partial CDR3 DNA: TGTGCCAGCAGCTTAGGAGGGCGCCATGGAGAGACC. Protein product: CASSLGGRHGET. The CDR3 reads in full as CASSLGGRHGETQYF.

Remarks on this clone: The read is 3 residues too short to cover the CDR3 end, so that end is filled in from the germline J gene. The sample carries other DNA sequences with the same CDR3. The rearrangement links TRBV5-4 to TRBJ2-3, with 9 bases matching TRBD1. CDR1 SGHNT and CDR2 YYREEE come from the germline V gene (reference sequence). The junction had 2 bases not matched to a gene; V was cut back by 3 bases and J by 3 bases. The CDR3 runs 14 residues. The sequenced part of the CDR3 DNA is TGTGCCAGCAGCTCCGGACAGGGGACAGATACG. It translates to CASSSGQGTDT. The full CDR3 protein reads CASSSGQGTDTQYF.

As concerns this clone: The read halts 3 residues ahead of the CDR3 end, with the missing end drawn from the germline J gene. The genes are TRBV19 and TRBJ2-1, with D hard to call. Germline loops: CDR1 LNHDA, CDR2 SQIVND (reference sequence). CDR3 length equals 12 residues. V was pared by 4 bases and J by 8 bases, with 9 bases between. The CDR3 loop is CASSKQTHEQFF. The CDR3 bases that were read are TGTGCCAGTAGTAAACAGACCCATGAG.

On this clone itself: The read finishes 3 residues shy of the CDR3 end, and the germline J gene is used to complete it. V usage is TRBV6-2 or TRBV6-3 and J usage is TRBJ2-2; possibly TRBD1 for D (5 bases). V gave up 4 bases and J gave up 3 bases, with 9 bases separating them. Germline assignment: CDR1 MNHEY and CDR2 SVGEGT. The CDR3 is made up of 14 amino acids. The CDR3 DNA, read in part, is TGTGCCAGCAGTTCTAGGGGTTACACCGGGGAG. The encoded protein is CASSSRGYTGE. The whole CDR3 reads CASSSRGYTGELFF.

As concerns this clone: The CDR3 is cut off 3 residues early in the read; its end comes from the germline J gene. The chain joins TRBV20-1 to TRBJ2-1, with 14 bases fitting TRBD2. Looked up from germline, CDR1 is DFQATT and CDR2 is SNEGSKA (reference sequence). V lost 4 bases to trimming and J lost 0 bases; unmatched junction nucleotides: 5. The CDR3 has 17 residues. Here the CDR3 reads CSATWTSGGSSYNEQFF. Partial CDR3 DNA: TGCAGTGCTACCTGGACTAGCGGGGGGAGCTCCTACAATGAG.

About this clone itself: From the germline J gene comes the end of the CDR3, since the read stops 3 residues before it. V is TRBV12-3 or TRBV12-4 and J is TRBJ2-3; D possibly corresponds to TRBD1 (6 bases). Trimming pared 5 bases from V and 3 bases from J, leaving 18 bases between. The CDR3 spans 16 residues. The CDR3 bases that were read are TGTGCCAGCAGTAAAAGGACAGAGATCTTAACAGATACG. This sequence encodes CASSKRTEILTDT. The full CDR3 protein reads CASSKRTEILTDTQYF.

CDR3 bases read: TGTGCCAGCAGGAATAGCGGGGGGGCCCCAGATACG. Translating it yields CASRNSGGAPDT. The CDR3 as a whole reads CASRNSGGAPDTQYF. V is TRBV6-2 or TRBV6-3 and J is TRBJ2-3, with 11 bases identical to TRBD2. The read comes to an end 3 residues before the CDR3 does, leaving the germline J gene to fill in the end. J lost 4 bases, V lost 6 bases, and 6 bases had no gene match. Germline lookup yields CDR1 MNHEY and CDR2 SVGEGT. The CDR3 totals 15 residues.

Concerning this clone: The read falls 3 residues short of the CDR3 end, and the missing part is taken from the germline J gene. The V call is TRBV30, the J call TRBJ2-1; 14 nucleotides match TRBD2. Trimming took 4 bases from V and 7 from J; bases not matched to a gene: 6. CDR3 size: 15 residues. Per the germline V gene, CDR1 is GTSNPN and CDR2 is SVGIG (reference sequence). The CDR3: CAWTSTSGGANEQFF. The sequenced part of the CDR3 DNA is TGTGCCTGGACCTCGACTAGCGGGGGGGCGAATGAG.

To note about this clone: From the germline J gene comes the end of the CDR3, since the read stops 3 residues before it. The chain couples TRBV11-3 to TRBJ1-2, with D possibly matching TRBD1 (6 bases). CDR3 length: 15 amino acids. CDR1 and CDR2 from the germline V gene are SGHNT and YENEEA. Here the CDR3 reads CASSSRGGISYEYTF. CDR3 DNA (partial): TGTGCCAGCAGCAGTCGCGGGGGCATTTCCTACGAG.